Listed here is a single TCR beta chain. Its antigen is not known. CDR1 LNHDA and CDR2 SQIVND come from the germline V gene (reference sequence). Trimming removed 3 bases from V and 5 bases from J, with 17 bases in between. The CDR3 runs to 15 residues. Naive CD8 cells, CD45RO-negative and positively selected for CCR7, excluded terminally differentiated effector memory CD45RA+ cells. The sample originates from a study of shared clonotypes between healthy human individuals. Whole-study findings and limits: Tissues were not sampled, only blood, and their repertoires likely differ. Compared with memory subsets, naive subsets generally had larger estimated richness. It was observed that approximately 5% of naive CD4 clonotypes were shared across a few donors.

TCRdb keeps only in-frame clones here, not all; method: immunoSEQ multiplex PCR. The sample lists about 2.1 million clones; roughly 95% were seen once. The sequenced sample consisted of naive CD8+ T cells from PBMCs. The source of this sequence is a young man in good health. Some clones in this sample may be carry-over from other donors' samples. The chain combines TRBV19 with TRBJ2-7; D possibly corresponds to TRBD2 (5 bases). The CDR3 here is CASSMSEGRADEQYF. The CDR3, as DNA: TGTGCCAGTAGTATGTCGGAAGGGAGAGCCGACGAGCAGTACTTC.